Only a few counts were recorded for the clone carrying this T cell receptor beta chain. The data derive from a study of T cell changes during pregnancy in multiple sclerosis. TCRdb keeps only in-frame clones here, not all; method: immunoSEQ multiplex PCR. The profile covers around 77,000 clones, with more than 90% appearing a single time and over 1% taken by the ten largest. Source: peripheral blood, taken in the third trimester of pregnancy. The source is a female donor with multiple sclerosis, enrolled in a pregnancy study.

The CDR3 nucleotides read TGTGCCAGCAGTCTACCGACAGGCAACTATGGCTACACCTTC. It translates to CASSLPTGNYGYTF. The V gene is TRBV2, the J gene TRBJ1-2, with TRBD1 as a possible D gene (6 bases). Germline V lookup: CDR1 SNHLY, CDR2 FYNNEI. Trimming shortened V by 5 bases and J by 2 bases, and 12 bases separated the two germline ends. This CDR3 has 14 amino acids. Drawing the rest from reference TRBV2 and TRBJ1-2, the complete variable domain is EPEVTQTPSHQVTQMGQEVILRCVPISNHLYFYWYRQILGQKVEFLVSFYNNEISEKSEIFDDQFSVERPDGSNFTLKIRSTKLEDSAMYFCASSLPTGNYGYTFGSGTRLTVV.